A selection of T cell receptor beta chains follows, all from one sample in a study of T cells in localized non-small cell lung cancer. Only in-frame clones appear in the TCRdb table, and some are missing; sequencing was by immunoSEQ multiplex PCR. The table lists roughly 38,000 clones, approximately 86% of them singletons. Material: peripheral blood, obtained before any cancer treatment. These receptors all stem from a man aged 18-55 years with stage I lung adenocarcinoma. Each CDR3 is given with its conserved first and last residue. A D gene is named only where the DNA matches it firmly. Only part of the rows carry a size: once, few, many, or a class if the clone is expanded.

>.|TRBJ1-2|TRBD1|TRBV12-5
TGTGCTAGTGGTTTGGTGGCGACAGGGGGAAACTATGGCTACACCTTC
CASGLVATGGNYGYTF
>.|TRBJ1-2|.|TRBV15
TGTGCCACCAGCAGAGATCCGAAGTATGGCTACACCTTC
CATSRDPKYGYTF
>few|TRBJ2-1|.|TRBV10-3
TGTGCCATCAGGGAGGGGTCGCGGGAGCAGTTCTTC
CAIREGSREQFF
>.|TRBJ1-5|.|TRBV30
TGTGCCTGGAGCGCAGGTGGCAATCAGCCCCAGCATTTT
CAWSAGGNQPQHF
>.|TRBJ1-3|.|TRBV19
TGTGCCCTTTTGGGGGACCTAGAAGTCTCTGGAAACACCATATATTTT
CALLGDLEVSGNTIYF
>once|TRBJ1-1|.|TRBV15
TGTGCCGCCAGCGGGACGAAGAACACTGAAGCTTTCTTT
CAASGTKNTEAFF
>.|TRBJ1-2|TRBD1|TRBV7-8
TGTGCCAGCAGCTTGGGGGACAGGGGGCCTGGTGGCTACACCTTC
CASSLGDRGPGGYTF
>.|TRBJ1-4|.|TRBV15
TGTGCCACCAGCAGAGATTTCGACGGTGAAAAACTGTTTTTT
CATSRDFDGEKLFF
>.|TRBJ2-1|TRBD2|TRBV7-6
TGTGCCAGCAGCTCCTTAAGCGGGGGCGTCGGCACCAATGAGCAGTTCTTC
CASSSLSGGVGTNEQFF
>.|TRBJ1-6|.|TRBV6-1
TGTGCCAGCAGTGAAGTAAACAGGGTTTACAATTCACCCCTCCACTTT
CASSEVNRVYNSPLHF
>few|TRBJ1-1|.|TRBV30
TGTGCCTGGAGTGTACTAACGGCTGGCACTGAAGCTTTCTTT
CAWSVLTAGTEAFF
>.|TRBJ2-2|TRBD2|TRBV13
TGTGCCAGCAGCCCAGGGATGCGCGGGGGAAGCGGGGAGCTGTTTTTT
CASSPGMRGGSGELFF
>.|TRBJ2-7|TRBD1|TRBV19
TGTGCCAGTAGTATAGAGGGACAGGGGGTCTACGAGCAGTACTTC
CASSIEGQGVYEQYF
>.|TRBJ1-1|.|TRBV30
TGTGCCGGGGAGAGGAACACTGAAGCTTTCTTT
CAGERNTEAFF
>.|TRBJ1-3|TRBD1|TRBV19
TGTGCCAGTAGTGCAGGACAGGCTTACGTGAGAAACACCATATATTTT
CASSAGQAYVRNTIYF
>.|TRBJ2-7|.|TRBV5-6
TGTGCCAGCAGCTTGTTCGGCTACGAGCAGTACTTC
CASSLFGYEQYF
>.|TRBJ2-2|TRBD1|TRBV6-1
TGTGCCGGATCCCGGACAGGGGCGAACACCGGGGAGCTGTTTTTT
CAGSRTGANTGELFF
>.|TRBJ2-2|TRBD1|TRBV19
TGTGCCAGTAGCACCCCCGGGACAGGGGCCGGGGAGCTGTTTTTT
CASSTPGTGAGELFF
>.|TRBJ2-2|TRBD1|TRBV4-1
TGCGCCAGCAGCATACGACAGGGGACAGTGGGCACCGGGGAGCTGTTTTTT
CASSIRQGTVGTGELFF
>.|TRBJ1-1|.|TRBV5-6
TGTGCCAGCAGCCAGACACCAAACACTGAAGCTTTCTTT
CASSQTPNTEAFF
>few|TRBJ2-1|TRBD2|TRBV7-2
TGTGCCAGCAGCCTCCGCCGGGCGGGGGATTCCTACAATGAGCAGTTCTTC
CASSLRRAGDSYNEQFF
>.|TRBJ1-6|.|TRBV18
TGTGCCAGCTCACTAGCCGGGGGCCGTAATTCACCCCTCCACTTT
CASSLAGGRNSPLHF
>.|TRBJ1-2|.|TRBV5-1
TGCGCCAGCAGCTTGGGGGATAGTACGAACTATGGCTACACCTTC
CASSLGDSTNYGYTF
>few|TRBJ1-6|TRBD1|TRBV30
TGTGCCTGGATGCAGGGGGCAGGTAATTCACCCCTCCACTTT
CAWMQGAGNSPLHF
>.|TRBJ1-2|TRBD1|TRBV4-3
TGCGCCAGCTCCCGACAGGGCGAAGACTATGGCTACACCTTC
CASSRQGEDYGYTF
>.|TRBJ1-3|.|TRBV10-3
TGTGCCATCAGAGATGGACGGAACCGGGACTCTGGAAACACCATATATTTT
CAIRDGRNRDSGNTIYF
>.|TRBJ1-1|.|TRBV9
TGTGCCAGCAGCCCCGCGGGGGGGAAGGGCACTGAAGCTTTCTTT
CASSPAGGKGTEAFF
>.|TRBJ2-7|TRBD1|TRBV6-1
TGTGCCAGCAGTGAGGGACAGTACTTCTACGAGCAGTACTTC
CASSEGQYFYEQYF
>once|TRBJ2-2|TRBD2|TRBV11-2
TGTGCCAGCAGCTTACATATTACTACCGGGACTAGAGGTGCCGGGGAGCTGTTTTTT
CASSLHITTGTRGAGELFF
>.|TRBJ2-7|.|TRBV19
TGTGCCAGTAGTATCCAGGACTTTTACGAGCAGTACTTC
CASSIQDFYEQYF
>.|TRBJ1-4|.|TRBV29-1
TGCAGCGTTGGGAATCCTGAAAAACTGTTTTTT
CSVGNPEKLFF
>.|TRBJ2-7|.|TRBV19
TGTGCCAGTAGTATTCAGACAGGAATACACTACGAGCAGTACTTC
CASSIQTGIHYEQYF
>.|TRBJ1-1|.|TRBV4-1
TGCGCCAGCAGCTCTCTTCTGAGACGGCTGAACACTGAAGCTTTCTTT
CASSSLLRRLNTEAFF
>once|TRBJ1-6|.|TRBV6-5
TGTGCCAGCAGTTCCAGACAGAGACGGGGTTCACCCCTCCACTTT
CASSSRQRRGSPLHF
>.|TRBJ2-3|.|TRBV7-2
TGTGCCAGCAGCCCCCCCACAGATACGCAGTATTTT
CASSPPTDTQYF
>.|TRBJ1-1|.|TRBV4-1
TGCGCCAGCAGCCAAGATACGCCGGCGGGTGTCGGATCGAACACTGAAGCTTTCTTT
CASSQDTPAGVGSNTEAFF
>.|TRBJ2-7|.|TRBV18
TGTGCCAGCTCACCACCTTTAGTAGAGAACATCTACGAGCAGTACTTC
CASSPPLVENIYEQYF
>once|TRBJ1-2|TRBD1|TRBV7-2
TGTGCCAGCAGCCCCCCGACAGGGGGCAGAGACTATGGCTACACCTTC
CASSPPTGGRDYGYTF
>.|TRBJ2-6|TRBD1|TRBV25-1
TGTGCCAGCAGTGATTCCTCCGGGACAGGTGGGGCCAACGTCCTGACTTTC
CASSDSSGTGGANVLTF
>.|TRBJ2-7|TRBD2|TRBV30
TGTGCCTGGGTCCAGACTAGCGGGGTGTACGAGCAGTACTTC
CAWVQTSGVYEQYF
>.|TRBJ1-2|.|TRBV7-9
TGTGCCAGCAGCCCCCCGGGACGGATCTATGGCTACACCTTC
CASSPPGRIYGYTF
>.|TRBJ2-2|TRBD2|TRBV4-1
TGCGCCAGCAGCCAAGAGGGACTAGCGACCCTCGGGAACACCGGGGAGCTGTTTTTT
CASSQEGLATLGNTGELFF
>.|TRBJ1-2|.|TRBV7-9
TGTGCCAGCAGCTTAGTGGGCAGGGAAGGCGGCTACACCTTC
CASSLVGREGGYTF
>.|TRBJ1-1|.|TRBV7-2
TGTGCCAGCAGTCAAAACAGTCTGAACACTGAAGCTTTCTTT
CASSQNSLNTEAFF